In its sample, the clone carrying this T cell receptor beta chain was seen once. The data belong to a study of beta chain features in type 1 diabetes. Sequenced material consisted of expressed TCRB transcripts (all of the isolated RNA was reverse transcribed). Here immunoSEQ multiplex PCR was the method, and the copy in TCRdb shows in-frame clones only, minus some. The repertoire holds some 150,000 clones, with roughly 11% as singletons. The V and J ends lost 8 bases and 2 bases respectively, with 18 bases between them. Germline loops: CDR1 MNHEY, CDR2 SMNVEV (reference sequence). The CDR3 sequence is 15 residues long.

Sequencing was carried out using central memory CD4+ T cells from blood. This receptor was taken from a man aged 18-30 years in good health. J is TRBJ1-1 and V is TRBV27, with D perhaps matching TRBD1 (5 bases). The DNA of the CDR3 is TGTGCCAGCGCTAGGCGTCCGGGGGAAAACACTGAAGCTTTCTTT. This codes for CASARRPGENTEAFF.